The 9 T cell receptor beta chains reported below all come from one sample, sequenced in a study of blood T cell repertoires in COVID-19. The assay was immunoSEQ multiplex PCR, and TCRdb's table has in-frame clones only and misses some. The table records about 400,000 clones, 89% of them present only once. Material: PBMCs or T cells enriched from blood (not recorded which). These TCRs come from a woman aged 30 to 39 who had recovered from COVID-19.

This chain uses TRBV12-3 or TRBV12-4 with TRBJ1-1; D not resolved. The CDR3 loop spans 13 amino acids. Trimming cost V 1 base and J 6 bases, with 9 bases left between them. CDR3 amino acids: CASSLGGFPEAFF. The CDR3 DNA reads TGTGCCAGCAGTTTAGGAGGGTTTCCTGAAGCTTTCTTT.

CDR3 bases: TGTGCCAGCAGTTACTCGAGCCAGCGGAACACTGAAGCTTTCTTT. The encoded protein is CASSYSSQRNTEAFF. The chain uses TRBV6-5 and TRBJ1-1; D is unclear. V lost 0 bases to trimming and J lost 1 base, with 9 bases between them. The CDR3 has 15 amino acids. Germline CDR1 is MNHEY and CDR2 is SVGAGI.

This clone was recorded once. The chain couples TRBV10-3 to TRBJ2-3; D is uncertain. Trimming took 7 bases from V and 2 from J, leaving 10 bases between them. The CDR3 covers 13 residues. The V gene's germline CDR1 is ENHRY and CDR2 SYGVKD. CDR3 amino acids: CAIKREITDTQYF. DNA of the CDR3: TGTGCCATCAAGCGAGAAATCACAGATACGCAGTATTTT.

With respect to this clone: This sample includes further DNA sequences coding for the same CDR3. The V gene is TRBV27, the J gene TRBJ1-1; 8 nucleotides match TRBD1. This CDR3 is built from 14 residues. V dropped 5 bases and J dropped 3; count of bases not matched to a gene: 5. Germline CDR1 MNHEY, CDR2 SMNVEV (reference sequence). CDR3 sequence (DNA): TGTGCCAGCAGTCCTGGACAGGGCTACACTGAAGCTTTCTTT. Translating it yields CASSPGQGYTEAFF.

The J gene is TRBJ2-7, the V gene TRBV9; TRBD2 agrees at 13 bases. CDR3 length: 16 residues. Germline values: CDR1 SGDLS, CDR2 YYNGEE. The J segment lost 0 bases and the V segment lost 2 bases, leaving 2 bases of the junction unmatched. This chain's CDR3 is CASSVGLAGPSYEQYF. The CDR3 DNA sequence: TGTGCCAGCAGCGTGGGACTAGCGGGACCCTCCTACGAGCAGTACTTC.

This chain uses TRBV5-1 with TRBJ2-1; D is undetermined. There are 15 residues in the CDR3. Trimming pared 5 bases from V and 0 bases from J, leaving 12 bases between. Per germline, CDR1 SGHRS and CDR2 YFSETQ. CDR3 in DNA: TGCGCCAGCAGACCAGATCCATTCTCCTACAATGAGCAGTTCTTC. This sequence encodes CASRPDPFSYNEQFF.

CDR3 in DNA: TGTGCCAGCAGCTTCAGTAATCAGCCCCAGCATTTT. It codes for CASSFSNQPQHF. The genes are TRBV7-9 and TRBJ1-5, with unresolved D. Germline CDR1 is SEHNR and CDR2 is FQNEAQ (reference sequence). The CDR3 covers 12 residues. V was cut by 3 bases and J by 4 bases, with 4 bases left in between.

This chain uses TRBV20-1 with TRBJ2-7, with D unclear. Germline lookup yields CDR1 DFQATT and CDR2 SNEGSKA (reference sequence). Trimming cost V 3 bases and J 5 bases, with 14 bases left between them. CDR3 size: 13 residues. The CDR3 coding sequence is TGCAGTGCTAGTTCAACAGATACCGACGAGCAGTACTTC. Residues: CSASSTDTDEQYF.

The chain employs TRBV7-3 and TRBJ2-7, with a possible D match to TRBD1 (6 bases). The CDR3 has 13 amino acids. Germline CDR1 and CDR2: SGHTA and FQGTGA. Trimming left V 5 bases short and J 0 bases short, with 8 bases between. In nucleotides, the CDR3 is TGTGCCAGCAGCCTGGACAGCTCCTACGAGCAGTACTTC. Amino acid sequence: CASSLDSSYEQYF.